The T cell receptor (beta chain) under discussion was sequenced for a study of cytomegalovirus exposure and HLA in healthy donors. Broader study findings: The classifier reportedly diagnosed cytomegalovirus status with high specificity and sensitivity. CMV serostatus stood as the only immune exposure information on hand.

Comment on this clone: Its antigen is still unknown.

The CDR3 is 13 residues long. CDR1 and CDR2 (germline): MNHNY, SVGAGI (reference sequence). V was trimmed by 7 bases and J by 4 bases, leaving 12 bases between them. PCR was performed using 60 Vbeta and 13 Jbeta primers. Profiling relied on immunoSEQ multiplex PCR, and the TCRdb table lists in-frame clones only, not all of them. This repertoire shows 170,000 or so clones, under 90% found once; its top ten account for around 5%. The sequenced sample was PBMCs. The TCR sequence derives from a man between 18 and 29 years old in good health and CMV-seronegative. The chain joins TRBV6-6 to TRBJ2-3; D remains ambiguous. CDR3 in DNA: TGTGCCAGCAACCGTGGGCCGGCAGATACGCAGTATTTT. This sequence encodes CASNRGPADTQYF.